The clone carrying this T cell receptor (beta chain) appeared many times. Germline trimming cut 4 bases from V and 1 base from J; bases unmatched to any gene: 8. The CDR3 spans 19 residues. Germline V CDR1 and CDR2: SGDLS, YYNGEE. This sample is drawn from a study of T cells after yellow fever vaccination. TCRdb reprocessed the 5' RACE reads with MiXCR, giving one entry per CDR3 protein. The sample includes tens of thousands of distinct CDR3 sequences, around 7% seen only once; the top ten take around 30%. The source is a man between 18 and 35 years old who received the YFV17D yellow fever vaccine. This specimen consisted of CD8+ T cells sorted from PBMCs, obtained roughly 10 days after the first yellow fever vaccination. The chain employs TRBV9 and TRBJ2-2, with 15 bases lining up with TRBD2. The CDR3 DNA follows: TGTGCCAGCAGCACCCCGGGGGGACTAGCGGGGGGGAACACCGGGGAGCTGTTTTTT. Amino acid sequence: CASSTPGGLAGGNTGELFF.